What follows are 32 T cell receptor beta chains derived from one specimen sequenced in a study of T cell responses to AZD1222 COVID-19 vaccine. The table came from immunoSEQ multiplex PCR; TCRdb's copy has only in-frame clones and leaves some out. The table shows about 150,000 clones, with 80% to 90% occurring only once. The source was peripheral blood, collected on day 0 of AZD1222 vaccination. These TCRs come from an adult in good health.

The rearrangement joins TRBV11-2 to TRBJ2-7; 7 bases match TRBD1. V dropped 4 bases and J dropped 1; count of bases not matched to a gene: 7. The CDR3 totals 15 residues. Germline CDR1 SGHAT, CDR2 FQNNGV. The CDR3 spells CASSSPDRASYEQYF. The CDR3 bases are TGTGCCAGCAGCTCCCCAGACAGGGCTTCCTACGAGCAGTACTTC.

CDR3 sequence (DNA): TGTGCCAGCAGCCCTGCGGGTAGATCATACGAGCAGTACTTC. Residues: CASSPAGRSYEQYF. The chain uses TRBV4-2 and TRBJ2-7; D may be TRBD2 (5 bases). The V gene lost 4 bases and the J gene lost 4 bases, with 14 bases spanning the gap. This CDR3 region has 14 residues. Germline values: CDR1 LGHNA, CDR2 YNFKEQ.

This clone has a single count. The chain joins TRBV19 to TRBJ1-6; D ambiguous. The CDR3 has 16 residues. V lost 10 bases and J lost 2, with 18 bases in between. CDR1 and CDR2 from the germline V gene are LNHDA and SQIVND (reference sequence). The CDR3 DNA reads TGTGCCACAAAGACAATGGGTACAGCCTATAATTCACCCCTCCACTTT. Translated: CATKTMGTAYNSPLHF.

This clone came up once. The genes are TRBV5-1 and TRBJ1-1; D gene ambiguous. The ends were cut back, 0 bases at V and 5 bases at J, with 14 bases in the middle. The length of the CDR3 is 15 residues. In germline, CDR1 is SGHRS, CDR2 YFSETQ. The CDR3 DNA reads TGCGCCAGCAGCTTGGGGGTCTCTGGGTTTACTGAAGCTTTCTTT. Translation: CASSLGVSGFTEAFF.

The chain links TRBV6-2 or TRBV6-3 to TRBJ1-5, with D perhaps TRBD1 (5 bases). V shed 2 bases and J shed 5 bases, with 10 bases lying between them. The CDR3 runs 14 residues. Germline V gene sequence: CDR1 MNHEY, CDR2 SVGEGT. The CDR3 DNA reads TGTGCCAGCAGTTACAGGGGCTGGGATCAGCCCCAGCATTTT. Its protein product is CASSYRGWDQPQHF.

V and J are TRBV5-6 and TRBJ1-4; no reliable D call. Germline CDR1 SGHDT, CDR2 YYEEEE. The CDR3 runs to 15 residues. The germline V and J ends were trimmed by 3 bases and 4 bases, with 13 bases remaining between them. CDR3 amino acids: CASSSLQEFNEKLFF. The CDR3 nucleotides are TGTGCCAGCAGCTCCCTTCAGGAATTTAATGAAAAACTGTTTTTT. Full variable domain (outside the CDR3, taken from reference TRBV5-6 and TRBJ1-4): DAGVTQSPTHLIKTRGQQVTLRCSPKSGHDTVSWYQQALGQGPQFIFQYYEEEERQRGNFPDRFSGHQFPNYSSELNVNALLLGDSALYLCASSSLQEFNEKLFFGSGTQLSVL.

The chain couples TRBV28 to TRBJ2-3; 12 nucleotides align to TRBD2. Unmatched junction bases numbered 7, after V lost 5 bases and J lost 1 base. The CDR3 runs to 17 residues. CDR1 is MDHEN and CDR2 is SYDVKM in the germline V gene. CDR3 sequence: CASSPRLAGVGTDTQYF. DNA of the CDR3: TGTGCCAGCAGTCCCCGACTAGCGGGAGTGGGCACAGATACGCAGTATTTT.

DNA for the CDR3: TGTGCCACCAGCAGACAGGTTAACACCGGGGAGCTGTTTTTT. It codes for CATSRQVNTGELFF. This sequence joins TRBV15 and TRBJ2-2, with no clear D. V was trimmed by 2 bases and J by 2 bases, leaving 6 bases between them. Germline values: CDR1 LNHNV, CDR2 YYDKDF (reference sequence). The CDR3 contains 14 residues.

V usage is TRBV12-3 or TRBV12-4 and J usage is TRBJ1-1; D might be TRBD1 (6 bases). Trimming stripped 6 bases from V and 1 base from J, with 9 bases between. The CDR3 totals 13 residues. CDR3 sequence reads: CASRIQGNTEAFF. CDR3 coding DNA: TGTGCCAGCAGAATACAGGGGAACACTGAAGCTTTCTTT.

This sequence joins TRBV11-3 and TRBJ2-7; no clear D. The V end was cut by 4 bases, the J end by 3 bases, with 10 bases between. The CDR3 extends over 13 amino acids. CDR1 and CDR2 (germline): SGHNT, YENEEA. The CDR3 region is CASSSGPDYEQYF. DNA of the CDR3: TGTGCCAGCAGCTCCGGACCGGACTACGAGCAGTACTTC.

This clone appeared a single time. The J gene is TRBJ2-7, the V gene TRBV4-2; TRBD1 agrees at 7 bases. The CDR3 is made up of 16 amino acids. Germline loops: CDR1 LGHNA, CDR2 YNFKEQ. V trimming: 0 bases; J trimming: 3 bases; junction bases outside the gene matches: 8. CDR3 amino acids: CASSQDENRGFYEQYF. The CDR3 DNA reads as TGTGCCAGCAGCCAAGATGAGAACAGGGGATTCTACGAGCAGTACTTC.

This chain uses TRBV28 with TRBJ1-1; maybe TRBD1 (6 bases). CDR3 size: 12 residues. Looked up from germline, CDR1 is MDHEN and CDR2 is SYDVKM. V gave up 7 bases and J gave up 6 bases, with 12 bases separating them. CDR3 protein: CASNTGSSEAFF. The CDR3 DNA is TGTGCCAGCAATACAGGGAGCTCTGAAGCTTTCTTT.

The chain combines TRBV5-1 with TRBJ2-1, with 11 nucleotides matching TRBD2. Germline CDR1 SGHRS, CDR2 YFSETQ. Unmatched junction bases numbered 4, after V lost 5 bases and J lost 0 bases. The CDR3 covers 16 residues. The CDR3 coding sequence is TGCGCCAGCAGATACACTAGCGGGAGCTCCTACAATGAGCAGTTCTTC. This encodes CASRYTSGSSYNEQFF.

The CDR3: CASSLGGTDYGYTF. The CDR3, as DNA: TGTGCCAGCAGCTTAGGGGGGACAGACTATGGCTACACCTTC. J is TRBJ1-2 and V is TRBV7-9; TRBD1 matches at 7 bases. The CDR3 sequence is 14 residues long. CDR1 and CDR2 from the germline V gene are SEHNR and FQNEAQ (reference sequence). The V gene end was trimmed by 1 base and the J gene end by 3 bases; junction bases not matched to a gene: 2.

The chain uses TRBV27 and TRBJ1-1; D is uncertain. Germline lookup yields CDR1 MNHEY and CDR2 SMNVEV (reference sequence). This CDR3 is 14 amino acids long. The V end was cut by 2 bases, the J end by 1 base, with 8 bases between. CDR3 DNA: TGTGCCAGCAGTTTAAGGCCGGGGAACACTGAAGCTTTCTTT. Translation: CASSLRPGNTEAFF.

The chain joins TRBV7-9 to TRBJ2-7; 8 bases map to TRBD1. Germline CDR1 SEHNR, CDR2 FQNEAQ (reference sequence). Trimming took 6 bases from V and 2 from J; bases not matched to a gene: 6. The CDR3 has 14 amino acids. The CDR3 loop is CASRRTGTAYEQYF. The CDR3 coding sequence is TGTGCCAGCAGGAGGACAGGGACAGCCTACGAGCAGTACTTC.

The chain employs TRBV9 and TRBJ1-1; the D gene is possibly TRBD1 (6 bases). Germline CDR1 reads SGDLS; CDR2 reads YYNGEE. Deletions cut 3 bases from V and 4 bases from J, with 13 bases between. CDR3 size: 14 residues. The CDR3 DNA follows: TGTGCCAGCAGCGAGCCAGGGGTTAGCACTGAAGCTTTCTTT. Translated: CASSEPGVSTEAFF. Based on the CDR3 plus reference TRBV9 and TRBJ1-1, the full variable domain is DSGVTQTPKHLITATGQRVTLRCSPRSGDLSVYWYQQSLDQGLQFLIQYYNGEERAKGNILERFSAQQFPDLHSELNLSSLELGDSALYFCASSEPGVSTEAFFGQGTRLTVV.

V is TRBV15 and J is TRBJ2-1; no definite D call. This CDR3 is built from 17 residues. Germline loops: CDR1 LNHNV, CDR2 YYDKDF (reference sequence). The V and J ends lost 0 bases and 3 bases respectively, with 15 bases between them. The CDR3 DNA sequence: TGTGCCACCAGCAGAGATCACCCGAGACGGAACTACAATGAGCAGTTCTTC. This sequence encodes CATSRDHPRRNYNEQFF.

The V gene is TRBV5-1, the J gene TRBJ2-1; possibly TRBD1 for D (6 bases). CDR1 SGHRS and CDR2 YFSETQ come from the germline V gene. This CDR3 has 15 residues. V dropped 0 bases and J dropped 7 bases, with 14 bases sitting between them. In DNA, the CDR3 is TGCGCCAGCAGCTTGGTTCAGGGGAATCGGAATGAGCAGTTCTTC. It encodes CASSLVQGNRNEQFF.

The rearrangement links TRBV18 to TRBJ2-3; D is possibly TRBD1 (6 bases). The CDR3 loop spans 15 amino acids. CDR1 and CDR2 (germline): KGHSH, LQKENI. Trimming stripped 2 bases from V and 0 bases from J, with 9 bases between. The CDR3 sequence: CASSPWTASTDTQYF. The CDR3 nucleotides read TGTGCCAGCTCACCATGGACAGCCAGCACAGATACGCAGTATTTT.

This CDR3 reads CASGSTPETQYF. CDR3 sequence (DNA): TGTGCTAGTGGTTCCACCCCAGAGACCCAGTACTTC. The chain uses TRBV12-5 and TRBJ2-5; D ambiguous. This CDR3 region has 12 residues. V was cut by 4 bases and J by 4 bases, with 7 bases left in between. The germline gives CDR1 LGHNT, CDR2 FRNRAP.

The V gene is TRBV12-3 or TRBV12-4, the J gene TRBJ1-1; TRBD1 agrees at 7 bases. The CDR3 consists of 12 residues. J gave up 5 bases and V 9 bases, and 6 bases lay outside the gene matches. This CDR3 is CASSKTGTEAFF. Here the CDR3 DNA reads TGTGCCAGTTCGAAGACAGGGACTGAAGCTTTCTTT.

This clone was observed once. The rearrangement links TRBV5-4 to TRBJ2-5; 10 positions agree with TRBD2. The CDR3 consists of 15 residues. In germline, CDR1 is SGHNT, CDR2 YYREEE (reference sequence). V lost 0 bases and J lost 2; bases outside the gene matches: 1. This chain's CDR3 is CASSLASGSQETQYF. Written as DNA, the CDR3 is TGTGCCAGCAGCTTGGCTAGCGGGAGTCAAGAGACCCAGTACTTC.

The chain carries TRBV7-2 and TRBJ1-2, with D maybe TRBD1 (5 bases). The CDR3 consists of 15 residues. Germline lookup yields CDR1 SGHTA and CDR2 FQGNSA. V was trimmed by 8 bases and J by 0 bases, leaving 16 bases between them. The CDR3 DNA is TGTGCCAGCGGGGGAGGGCTCAGGGCTAACTATGGCTACACCTTC. This sequence encodes CASGGGLRANYGYTF.

V gene TRBV4-3 combines with J gene TRBJ2-7; 7 nucleotides match TRBD1. Trimming at V came to 1 base and at J to 5 bases, leaving 5 bases not matched to a gene. Germline CDR1 and CDR2: LGHNA and YSLEER. CDR3 length: 14 amino acids. The CDR3: CASSQVGTAHEQYF. CDR3 bases: TGCGCCAGCAGCCAAGTTGGGACAGCCCACGAGCAGTACTTC.

The chain carries TRBV5-1 and TRBJ1-1; 10 nucleotides agree with TRBD1. V was clipped by 2 bases and J by 12 bases; unmatched bases: 10. The CDR3 spans 14 residues. Germline CDR1 is SGHRS and CDR2 is YFSETQ. CDR3 DNA sequence: TGCGCCAGCAGCTTTCCCGGGACAGGGGAGATATCTTTCTTT. Amino acid sequence: CASSFPGTGEISFF.

The chain links TRBV7-9 to TRBJ2-5, with D possibly being TRBD2 (5 bases). Trimming removed 5 bases at V and 7 bases at J, with 11 bases between. The CDR3 loop spans 12 amino acids. Germline values: CDR1 SEHNR, CDR2 FQNEAQ (reference sequence). CDR3 in amino acids: CASSRDVGTQYF. As DNA, the CDR3 is TGTGCCAGCAGCCGGGATGTCGGGACCCAGTACTTC.

V gene TRBV2 combines with J gene TRBJ1-2; 8 nucleotides line up with TRBD1. CDR1 and CDR2 (germline): SNHLY, FYNNEI. This CDR3 is 13 amino acids long. The junction had 7 bases not matched to a gene; V was cut back by 6 bases and J by 7 bases. The CDR3 DNA is TGTGCCAGCAGGGACGACAGGGGTGTTGGCTACACCTTC. Translation: CASRDDRGVGYTF.

The V call is TRBV30, the J call TRBJ2-4, with D perhaps given as TRBD1 or TRBD2 (5 bases each). Germline CDR1 GTSNPN, CDR2 SVGIG (reference sequence). With 4 bases removed from V and 7 bases from J, the gap between germline ends came to 17 bases. This CDR3 has 14 amino acids. DNA for the CDR3: TGTGCCTGGAAGGGACCCCTTATAGGGAACATTCAGTACTTC. This sequence encodes CAWKGPLIGNIQYF.

The chain carries TRBV27 and TRBJ2-7; 8 bases align to TRBD2. Germline loops: CDR1 MNHEY, CDR2 SMNVEV (reference sequence). The CDR3 extends over 15 amino acids. V lost 5 bases to trimming and J lost 8 bases; unmatched junction nucleotides: 14. The DNA of the CDR3 is TGTGCCAGCAGTCTCTTAGCGGGGCTACCTATAAAGCAGTACTTC. Amino acid sequence: CASSLLAGLPIKQYF.

This clone was seen a few times. The V gene is TRBV2, the J gene TRBJ1-5; 11 bases are a match to TRBD1. The junction had 4 bases not matched to a gene; V was cut back by 3 bases and J by 9 bases. This CDR3 has 14 amino acids. The germline V gene has CDR1 SNHLY and CDR2 FYNNEI. In DNA, the CDR3 is TGTGCCAGCAGTGAGGGACAGGGGGAGTCGCCCCAGCATTTT. Protein product: CASSEGQGESPQHF.

The count of this clone is one. The chain employs TRBV7-3 and TRBJ2-5; 7 nucleotides match TRBD2. There are 13 residues in the CDR3. V was clipped by 5 bases and J by 5 bases; unmatched bases: 5. The germline CDR1 and CDR2 sequences are SGHTA and FQGTGA. CDR3 sequence (DNA): TGTGCCAGCAGCCGCGGGAGTTTGGAGACCCAGTACTTC. Its protein product is CASSRGSLETQYF.